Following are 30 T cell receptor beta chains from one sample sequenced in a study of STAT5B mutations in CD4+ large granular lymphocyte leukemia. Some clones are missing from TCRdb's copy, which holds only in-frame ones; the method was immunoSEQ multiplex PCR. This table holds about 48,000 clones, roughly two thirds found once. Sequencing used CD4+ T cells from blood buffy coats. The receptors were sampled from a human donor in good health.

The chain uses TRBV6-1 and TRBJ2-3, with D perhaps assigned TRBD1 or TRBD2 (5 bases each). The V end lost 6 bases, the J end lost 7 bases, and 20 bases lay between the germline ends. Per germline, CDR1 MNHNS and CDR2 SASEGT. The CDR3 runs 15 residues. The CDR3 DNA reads TGTGCCAGCAGCGCTAGCCGGGTGGGGCAAAATACGCAGTATTTT. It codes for CASSASRVGQNTQYF.

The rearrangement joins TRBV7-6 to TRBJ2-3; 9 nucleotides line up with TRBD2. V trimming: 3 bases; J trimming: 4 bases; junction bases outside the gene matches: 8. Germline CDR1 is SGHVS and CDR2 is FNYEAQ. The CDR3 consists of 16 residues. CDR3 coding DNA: TGTGCCAGCAGCTTGGGGCAGCGGGGGGCCTCAGATACGCAGTATTTT. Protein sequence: CASSLGQRGASDTQYF. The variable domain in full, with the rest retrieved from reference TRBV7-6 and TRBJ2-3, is GAGVSQSPRYKVTKRGQDVALRCDPISGHVSLYWYRQALGQGPEFLTYFNYEAQQDKSGLPNDRFSAERPEGSISTLTIQRTEQRDSAMYRCASSLGQRGASDTQYFGPGTRLTVL.

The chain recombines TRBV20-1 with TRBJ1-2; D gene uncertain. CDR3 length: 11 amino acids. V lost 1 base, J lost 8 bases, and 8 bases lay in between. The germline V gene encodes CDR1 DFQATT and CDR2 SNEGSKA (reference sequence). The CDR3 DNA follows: TGCAGTGCTAGAGCCAGCACCGGCTACACCTTC. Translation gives CSARASTGYTF.

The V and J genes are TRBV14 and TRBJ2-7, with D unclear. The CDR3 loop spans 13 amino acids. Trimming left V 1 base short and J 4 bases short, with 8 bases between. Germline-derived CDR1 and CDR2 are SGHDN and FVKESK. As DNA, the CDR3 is TGTGCCAGCAGCCAAGGGGTAGGGTACGAGCAGTACGTC. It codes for CASSQGVGYEQYV.

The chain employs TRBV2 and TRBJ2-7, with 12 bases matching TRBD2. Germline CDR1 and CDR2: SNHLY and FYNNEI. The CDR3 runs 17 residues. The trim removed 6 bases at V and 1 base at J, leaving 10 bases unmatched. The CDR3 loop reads CASRGPLAGGLSYEQYF. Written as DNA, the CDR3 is TGTGCCAGCAGGGGACCCCTAGCGGGGGGGCTGTCCTACGAGCAGTACTTC.

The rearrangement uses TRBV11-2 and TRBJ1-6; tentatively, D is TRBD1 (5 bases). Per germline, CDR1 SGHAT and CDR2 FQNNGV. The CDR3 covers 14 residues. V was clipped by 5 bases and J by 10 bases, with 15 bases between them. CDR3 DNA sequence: TGTGCCAGCAGCGGTACGGGGGGGGACTCACCCCTCCACTTT. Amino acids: CASSGTGGDSPLHF.

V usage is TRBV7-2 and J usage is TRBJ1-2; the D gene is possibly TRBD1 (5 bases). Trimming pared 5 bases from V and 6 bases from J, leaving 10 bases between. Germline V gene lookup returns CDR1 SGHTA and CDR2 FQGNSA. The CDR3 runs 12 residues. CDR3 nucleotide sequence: TGTGCCAGCAGCCTACGGGGGGATGGCTACACCTTC. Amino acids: CASSLRGDGYTF.

The CDR3 sequence: CASSPSTGREQYF. The CDR3 DNA follows: TGTGCCAGCAGTCCGTCAACTGGGCGTGAGCAGTACTTC. This chain uses TRBV28 with TRBJ2-7; D is uncertain. This CDR3 contains 13 residues. CDR1 is MDHEN, CDR2 SYDVKM, per germline. V was cut by 5 bases and J by 7 bases, with 15 bases left in between.

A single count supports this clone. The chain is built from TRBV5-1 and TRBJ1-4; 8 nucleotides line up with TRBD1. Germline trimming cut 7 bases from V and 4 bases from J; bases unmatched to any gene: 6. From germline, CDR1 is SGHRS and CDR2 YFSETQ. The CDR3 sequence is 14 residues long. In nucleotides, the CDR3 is TGCGCCAGCCAACGCGGACAGGGTAATGAAAAACTGTTTTTT. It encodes CASQRGQGNEKLFF.

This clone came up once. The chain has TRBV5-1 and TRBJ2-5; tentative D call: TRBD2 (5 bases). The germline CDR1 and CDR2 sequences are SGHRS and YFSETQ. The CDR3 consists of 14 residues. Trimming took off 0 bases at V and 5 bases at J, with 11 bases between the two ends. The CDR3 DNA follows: TGCGCCAGCAGCTTGGAATCAGGCGGGGAGACCCAGTACTTC. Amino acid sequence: CASSLESGGETQYF.

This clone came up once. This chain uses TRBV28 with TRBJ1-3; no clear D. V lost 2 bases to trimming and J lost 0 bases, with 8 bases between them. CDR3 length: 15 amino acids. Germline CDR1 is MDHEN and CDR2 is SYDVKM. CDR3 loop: CASSLDPYSGNTIYF. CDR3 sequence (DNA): TGTGCCAGCAGTTTAGACCCGTACTCTGGAAACACCATATATTTT.

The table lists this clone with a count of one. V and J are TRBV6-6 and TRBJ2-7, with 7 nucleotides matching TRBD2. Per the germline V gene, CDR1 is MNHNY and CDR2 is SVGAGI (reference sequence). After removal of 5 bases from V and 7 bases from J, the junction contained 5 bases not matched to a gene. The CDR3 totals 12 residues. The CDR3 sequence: CASSQAGQEQYF. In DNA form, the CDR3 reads TGTGCCAGCAGTCAAGCGGGGCAAGAGCAGTACTTC.

The CDR3 protein is CASSSPITGGLDYGYTF. The CDR3 nucleotides are TGTGCCAGCAGCTCTCCGATCACCGGGGGGTTGGACTATGGCTACACCTTC. The chain employs TRBV7-9 and TRBJ1-2, with a possible D match to TRBD1 (5 bases). The V end was cut by 4 bases, the J end by 3 bases, with 21 bases between. This CDR3 contains 17 residues. The germline V gene has CDR1 SEHNR and CDR2 FQNEAQ (reference sequence).

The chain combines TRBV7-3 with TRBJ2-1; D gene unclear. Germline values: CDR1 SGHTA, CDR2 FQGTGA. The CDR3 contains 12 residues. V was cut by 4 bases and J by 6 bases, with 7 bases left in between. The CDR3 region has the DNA TGTGCCAGCAGCTCGCGAGGCAATGAGCAGTTCTTC. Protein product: CASSSRGNEQFF.

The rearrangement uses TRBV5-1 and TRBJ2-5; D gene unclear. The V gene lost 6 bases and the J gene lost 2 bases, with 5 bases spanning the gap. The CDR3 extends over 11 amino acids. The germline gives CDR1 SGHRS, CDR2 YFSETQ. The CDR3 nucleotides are TGCGCCAGCAAGTCGCAAGAGACCCAGTACTTC. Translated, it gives CASKSQETQYF.

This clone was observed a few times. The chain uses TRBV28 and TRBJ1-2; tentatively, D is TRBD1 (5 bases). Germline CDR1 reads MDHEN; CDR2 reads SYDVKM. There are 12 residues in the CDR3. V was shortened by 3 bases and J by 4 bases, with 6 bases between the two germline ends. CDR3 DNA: TGTGCCAGCAGTTTTGACAGCTATGGCTACACCTTC. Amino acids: CASSFDSYGYTF.

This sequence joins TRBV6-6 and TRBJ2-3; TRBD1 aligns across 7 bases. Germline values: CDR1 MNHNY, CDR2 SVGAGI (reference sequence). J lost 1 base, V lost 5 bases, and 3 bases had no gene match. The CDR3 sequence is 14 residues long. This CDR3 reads CASSQGDRTDTQYF. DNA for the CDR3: TGTGCCAGCAGTCAGGGGGACCGCACAGATACGCAGTATTTT.

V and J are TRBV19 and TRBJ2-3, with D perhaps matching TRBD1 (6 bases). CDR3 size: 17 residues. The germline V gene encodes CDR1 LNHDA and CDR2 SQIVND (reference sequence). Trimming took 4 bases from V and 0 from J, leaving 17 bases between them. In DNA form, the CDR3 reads TGTGCCAGTAGTACCGGGGCAGGGGTGGCCAGCACAGATACGCAGTATTTT. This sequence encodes CASSTGAGVASTDTQYF.

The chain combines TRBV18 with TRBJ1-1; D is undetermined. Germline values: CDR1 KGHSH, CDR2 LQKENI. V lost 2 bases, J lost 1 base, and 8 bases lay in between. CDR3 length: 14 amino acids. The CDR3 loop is CASSPLAQNTEAFF. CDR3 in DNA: TGTGCCAGCTCACCATTGGCACAGAACACTGAAGCTTTCTTT.

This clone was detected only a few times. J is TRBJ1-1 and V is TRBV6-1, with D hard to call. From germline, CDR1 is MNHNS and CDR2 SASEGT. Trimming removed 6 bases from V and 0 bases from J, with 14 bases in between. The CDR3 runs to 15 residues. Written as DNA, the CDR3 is TGTGCCAGCAGCAGCGTAGGGTTAGTGAACACTGAAGCTTTCTTT. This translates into CASSSVGLVNTEAFF.

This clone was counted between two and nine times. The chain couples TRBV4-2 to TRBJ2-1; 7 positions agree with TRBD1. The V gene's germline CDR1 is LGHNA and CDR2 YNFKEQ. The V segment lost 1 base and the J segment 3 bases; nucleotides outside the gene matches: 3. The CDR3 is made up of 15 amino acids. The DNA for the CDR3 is TGTGCCAGCAGCCAAGCCGGGACAGACTACAATGAGCAGTTCTTC. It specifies CASSQAGTDYNEQFF.

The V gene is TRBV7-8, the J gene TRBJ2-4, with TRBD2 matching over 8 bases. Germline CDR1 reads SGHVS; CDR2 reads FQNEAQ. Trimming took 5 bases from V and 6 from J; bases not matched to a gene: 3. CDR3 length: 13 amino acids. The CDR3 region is CASSARGGNIQYF. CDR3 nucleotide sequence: TGTGCCAGCAGCGCACGGGGGGGAAACATTCAGTACTTC.

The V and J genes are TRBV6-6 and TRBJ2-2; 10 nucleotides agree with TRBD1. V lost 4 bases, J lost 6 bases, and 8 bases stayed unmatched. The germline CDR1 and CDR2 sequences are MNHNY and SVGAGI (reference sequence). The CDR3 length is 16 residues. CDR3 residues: CASSSPGQGRAGELFF. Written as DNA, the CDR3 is TGTGCCAGCAGTTCTCCGGGACAGGGGCGGGCCGGGGAGCTGTTTTTT.

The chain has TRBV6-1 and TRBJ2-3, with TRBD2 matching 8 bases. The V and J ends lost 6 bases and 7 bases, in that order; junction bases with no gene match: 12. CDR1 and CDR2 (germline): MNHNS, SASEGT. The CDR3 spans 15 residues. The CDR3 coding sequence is TGTGCCAGCAGCCAAAACGCGGGGGGAGACAATACGCAGTATTTT. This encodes CASSQNAGGDNTQYF.

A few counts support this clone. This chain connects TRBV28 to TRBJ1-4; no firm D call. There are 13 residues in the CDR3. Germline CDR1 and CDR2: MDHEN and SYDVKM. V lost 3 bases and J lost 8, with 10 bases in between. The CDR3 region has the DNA TGTGCCAGCAGTTTTCGGCAGCACGAAAAACTGTTTTTT. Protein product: CASSFRQHEKLFF. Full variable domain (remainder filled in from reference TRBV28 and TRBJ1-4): DVKVTQSSRYLVKRTGEKVFLECVQDMDHENMFWYRQDPGLGLRLIYFSYDVKMKEKGDIPEGYSVSREKKERFSLILESASTNQTSMYLCASSFRQHEKLFFGSGTQLSVL.

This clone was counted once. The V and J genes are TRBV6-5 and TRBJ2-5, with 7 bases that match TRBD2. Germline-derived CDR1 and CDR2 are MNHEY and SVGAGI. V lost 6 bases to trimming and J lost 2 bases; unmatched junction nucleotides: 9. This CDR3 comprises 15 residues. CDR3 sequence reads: CASSYLGGTQETQYF. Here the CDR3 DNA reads TGTGCCAGCAGCTACCTCGGGGGGACTCAAGAGACCCAGTACTTC.

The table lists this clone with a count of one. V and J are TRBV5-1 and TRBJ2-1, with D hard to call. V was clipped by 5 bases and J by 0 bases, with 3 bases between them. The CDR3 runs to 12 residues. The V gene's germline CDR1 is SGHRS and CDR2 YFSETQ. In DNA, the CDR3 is TGCGCCAGCAGGTTCTCCTACAATGAGCAGTTCTTC. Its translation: CASRFSYNEQFF.

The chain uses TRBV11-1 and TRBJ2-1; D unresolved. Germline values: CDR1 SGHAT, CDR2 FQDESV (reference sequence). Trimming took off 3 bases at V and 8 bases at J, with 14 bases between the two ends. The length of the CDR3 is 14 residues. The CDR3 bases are TGTGCCAGCAGCTTCTCTACTATGCGCTATGAGCAGTTCTTC. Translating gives CASSFSTMRYEQFF.

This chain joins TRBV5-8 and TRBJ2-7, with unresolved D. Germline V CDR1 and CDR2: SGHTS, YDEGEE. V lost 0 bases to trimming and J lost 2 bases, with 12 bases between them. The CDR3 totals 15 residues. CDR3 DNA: TGTGCCAGCAGCTTGGAGCCCCTGGTTACCTACGAGCAGTACTTC. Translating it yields CASSLEPLVTYEQYF.

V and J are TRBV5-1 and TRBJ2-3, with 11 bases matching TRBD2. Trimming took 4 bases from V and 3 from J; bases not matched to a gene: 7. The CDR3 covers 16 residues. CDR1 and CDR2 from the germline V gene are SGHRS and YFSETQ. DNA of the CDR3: TGCGCCAGCAGCGCCTCCTTAGCGGGGGGGACAGATACGCAGTATTTT. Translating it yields CASSASLAGGTDTQYF.